The 32 T cell receptor beta chains below all came from one sample that was sequenced in a study of beta chain features in type 1 diabetes. Investigators reverse transcribed all isolated RNA, so they sequenced expressed TCRB transcripts. Using immunoSEQ multiplex PCR, the repertoire was profiled, and TCRdb retains in-frame clones only, with some absent. There are 130,000 to 150,000 clones in the sample; 48% occur only once, and roughly 0.42% lies in the top ten. The sequencing input was Tregs from blood. These receptors all stem from a man between 18 and 35 years old in good health.

This chain connects TRBV27 to TRBJ1-1; no firm D call. Trimming took off 3 bases at V and 1 base at J, with 9 bases between the two ends. Germline CDR1 reads MNHEY; CDR2 reads SMNVEV (reference sequence). The CDR3 has 14 amino acids. Here the CDR3 DNA reads TGTGCCAGCAGTTTCGGGTCCGGGAACACTGAAGCTTTCTTT. This gives the protein CASSFGSGNTEAFF.

The rearrangement links TRBV2 to TRBJ2-4; 8 bases align to TRBD2. V dropped 5 bases and J dropped 8; count of bases not matched to a gene: 8. The CDR3 loop spans 14 amino acids. Germline V lookup: CDR1 SNHLY, CDR2 FYNNEI. CDR3 DNA sequence: TGTGCCAGCAGTAAGGTGACTAGCGATGACATTCAGTACTTC. Translation: CASSKVTSDDIQYF.

This clone appeared once. The chain uses TRBV27 and TRBJ2-7; 11 bases are a match to TRBD2. V lost 4 bases to trimming and J lost 2 bases; unmatched junction nucleotides: 16. CDR1 MNHEY and CDR2 SMNVEV come from the germline V gene (reference sequence). The CDR3 is made up of 19 amino acids. This CDR3 reads CASSSRLAGSFAETYEQYF. In DNA form, the CDR3 reads TGTGCCAGCAGTTCAAGACTAGCGGGGAGCTTCGCAGAAACCTACGAGCAGTACTTC.

V gene TRBV5-1 combines with J gene TRBJ1-3; TRBD1 might be the D (6 bases). Germline assignment: CDR1 SGHRS and CDR2 YFSETQ. The CDR3 runs to 15 residues. V lost 1 base and J lost 4, with 12 bases in between. The CDR3 region has the DNA TGCGCCAGCAGCTTGACAGGGTTGAGGGGAAACACCATATATTTT. It specifies CASSLTGLRGNTIYF.

This chain links TRBV13 with TRBJ2-7; 7 bases are shared with TRBD2. Germline V CDR1 and CDR2: PRHDT, FYEKMQ (reference sequence). Trimming at V came to 4 bases and at J to 0 bases, leaving 9 bases not matched to a gene. This CDR3 comprises 16 residues. The CDR3: CASSSRAGPSSYEQYF. CDR3 bases: TGTGCCAGCAGCTCACGAGCGGGGCCCAGCTCCTACGAGCAGTACTTC. Using reference TRBV13 and TRBJ2-7 for the parts outside the CDR3, the full variable domain is AAGVIQSPRHLIKEKRETATLKCYPIPRHDTVYWYQQGPGQDPQFLISFYEKMQSDKGSIPDRFSAQQFSDYHSELNMSSLELGDSALYFCASSSRAGPSSYEQYFGPGTRLTVT.

The gene calls are TRBV15 and TRBJ2-2, with TRBD1 identical over 8 bases. V shed 8 bases and J 4 bases; nucleotides not matched to a gene: 6. The germline V gene has CDR1 LNHNV and CDR2 YYDKDF (reference sequence). The CDR3 consists of 14 residues. CDR3 nucleotide sequence: TGTGCCACCGCAAAGGACAGGGCCACCGGGGAGCTGTTTTTT. The encoded protein is CATAKDRATGELFF. Variable domain in full (rest from reference TRBV15 and TRBJ2-2): DAMVIQNPRYQVTQFGKPVTLSCSQTLNHNVMYWYQQKSSQAPKLLFHYYDKDFNNEADTPDNFQSRRPNTSFCFLDIRSPGLGDTAMYLCATAKDRATGELFFGEGSRLTVL.

The J gene is TRBJ2-1, the V gene TRBV6-1; D call uncertain. This CDR3 is built from 17 residues. Germline CDR1 MNHNS, CDR2 SASEGT. With 2 bases removed from V and 4 bases from J, the gap between germline ends came to 18 bases. This chain's CDR3 is CASSEWFGRNFYNEQFF. The CDR3 DNA reads TGTGCCAGCAGTGAATGGTTTGGTCGTAACTTTTACAATGAGCAGTTCTTC.

This clone has just a few counts. The rearrangement links TRBV18 to TRBJ2-5; TRBD2 is a possible D gene (6 bases). TRBJ2-7 matches the DNA end more closely, so the J call is doubtful. Germline CDR1 reads KGHSH; CDR2 reads LQKENI. This CDR3 region has 14 residues. The CDR3 loop reads CASSLSGTEYEQYF. The CDR3 DNA reads TGTGCCAGCTCACTCTCCGGGACTGAGTACGAGCAGTACTTC.

The rearrangement links TRBV7-9 to TRBJ1-1, with TRBD1 matching over 8 bases. CDR3 length: 17 residues. Germline V gene data show CDR1 as SEHNR and CDR2 as FQNEAQ (reference sequence). The trim removed 5 bases at V and 6 bases at J, leaving 17 bases unmatched. Here the CDR3 reads CASSRFAGGAGKAEAFF. The CDR3 DNA reads as TGTGCCAGCAGCAGGTTTGCAGGGGGCGCGGGGAAGGCTGAAGCTTTCTTT.

The rearrangement uses TRBV25-1 and TRBJ2-5; D not resolved. In germline, CDR1 is MGHDK, CDR2 SYGVNS. Trimming cost V 1 base and J 5 bases, with 11 bases left between them. CDR3 length: 14 residues. In DNA, the CDR3 is TGTGCCAGCAGTGAATTCGGCGGTGGGGAGACCCAGTACTTC. It is translated as CASSEFGGGETQYF.

The gene calls are TRBV6-6 and TRBJ2-7; D not certain. V shed 2 bases and J shed 0 bases, with 8 bases lying between them. Germline-derived CDR1 and CDR2 are MNHNY and SVGAGI (reference sequence). This CDR3 region has 14 residues. Here the CDR3 DNA reads TGTGCCAGCAGTTACGATTTGAGCTCCTACGAGCAGTACTTC. It yields the protein CASSYDLSSYEQYF.

V usage is TRBV5-1 and J usage is TRBJ2-2; the match to TRBD2 covers 9 bases. V shed 1 base and J 5 bases; nucleotides not matched to a gene: 6. This CDR3 has 16 residues. The germline V gene encodes CDR1 SGHRS and CDR2 YFSETQ. The CDR3 coding sequence is TGCGCCAGCAGCTTGACGAGAACTAGCGGGACCGGGGAGCTGTTTTTT. It is translated as CASSLTRTSGTGELFF.

This clone was recorded once. The chain couples TRBV4-1 to TRBJ2-7; 7 bases align to TRBD2. The germline gives CDR1 MGHRA, CDR2 YSYEKL. The CDR3 totals 15 residues. With 4 bases clipped from V and 3 bases from J, the junction kept 9 bases outside the gene matches. CDR3 DNA: TGCGCCAGCAGCCTCTTCAGCGGGGCCGACTACGAGCAGTACTTC. Amino acids: CASSLFSGADYEQYF.

This chain links TRBV27 with TRBJ1-2; D is perhaps TRBD1 (6 bases). In germline, CDR1 is MNHEY, CDR2 SMNVEV (reference sequence). V was cut by 8 bases and J by 7 bases, with 20 bases left in between. The CDR3 sequence is 14 residues long. CDR3 DNA sequence: TGTGCCAGCGCGGTGATCGGGGGGGCGGCTGGCTACACCTTC. Its translation is CASAVIGGAAGYTF.

The rearrangement links TRBV6-5 to TRBJ2-1, with 11 bases lining up with TRBD2. Germline V CDR1 and CDR2: MNHEY, SVGAGI. The CDR3 has 16 residues. Losses at the gene ends were 0 bases for V and 6 bases for J; bases not matched to a gene: 4. CDR3 DNA: TGTGCCAGCAGTTACTCGATAGCGGGAGGGGTCAATGAGCAGTTCTTC. It encodes CASSYSIAGGVNEQFF.

The chain employs TRBV6-5 and TRBJ2-1, with 7 bases that match TRBD1. J gave up 8 bases and V 7 bases, and 5 bases lay outside the gene matches. Germline values: CDR1 MNHEY, CDR2 SVGAGI. The CDR3 length is 12 residues. As DNA, the CDR3 is TGTGCCAGCACCAACAGGGGATATGAGCAGTTCTTC. It is translated as CASTNRGYEQFF.

This clone was picked up a small number of times. This chain connects TRBV4-3 to TRBJ2-7; D unclear. Germline CDR1 reads LGHNA; CDR2 reads YSLEER. V was cut by 1 base and J by 0 bases, with 10 bases left in between. This CDR3 spans 15 amino acids. The chain's CDR3 is CASSQVTRSSYEQYF. CDR3 coding DNA: TGCGCCAGCAGCCAAGTAACCAGAAGCTCCTACGAGCAGTACTTC.

The V and J genes are TRBV4-1 and TRBJ2-1; perhaps TRBD1 as D (6 bases). Trimming shortened V by 1 base and J by 5 bases, and 15 bases separated the two germline ends. The CDR3 runs 16 residues. Per germline, CDR1 MGHRA and CDR2 YSYEKL. The CDR3 here is CASSQVLRTANNEQFF. CDR3 DNA sequence: TGCGCCAGCAGCCAAGTTTTAAGGACAGCCAACAATGAGCAGTTCTTC.

V and J are TRBV7-2 and TRBJ2-7, with 7 positions matching TRBD1. The CDR3 consists of 14 residues. Germline CDR1 and CDR2: SGHTA and FQGNSA. The V gene end was trimmed by 6 bases and the J gene end by 2 bases; junction bases not matched to a gene: 7. The CDR3 sequence: CASSIQGPAYEQYF. CDR3 nucleotide sequence: TGTGCCAGCAGTATACAGGGGCCTGCCTACGAGCAGTACTTC.

J is TRBJ2-3 and V is TRBV21-1; the D segment call TRBD2 is taken from the table without a DNA check. TRBV21-1 is reported as a pseudogene. The CDR3 loop spans 12 amino acids. The DNA of the CDR3 is TGTGCCGCTAGGTGGTGCACAGATACGCAGTATTTT. It translates to CAARWCTDTQYF.

The gene calls are TRBV7-2 and TRBJ1-2, with unresolved D. Germline V gives CDR1 SGHTA, CDR2 FQGNSA. The CDR3 contains 14 residues. The V end was cut by 3 bases, the J end by 4 bases, with 12 bases between. The CDR3 coding sequence is TGTGCCAGCAGCTTGGCCGCCTTATCCTATGGCTACACCTTC. Translating it yields CASSLAALSYGYTF. Drawing the rest from reference TRBV7-2 and TRBJ1-2, the complete variable domain is GAGVSQSPSNKVTEKGKDVELRCDPISGHTALYWYRQSLGQGLEFLIYFQGNSAPDKSGLPSDRFSAERTGGSVSTLTIQRTQQEDSAVYLCASSLAALSYGYTFGSGTRLTVV.

The V call is TRBV2, the J call TRBJ2-7, with 9 nucleotides matching TRBD2. Trimming cost V 7 bases and J 4 bases; bases outside gene matches: 5. This CDR3 has 13 residues. The germline V gene has CDR1 SNHLY and CDR2 FYNNEI. CDR3 sequence (DNA): TGTGCCAGCATGGCGGGAGGGCGTTACGAGCAGTACTTC. This encodes CASMAGGRYEQYF. Looking up the rest from reference TRBV2 and TRBJ2-7 gives the full variable domain: EPEVTQTPSHQVTQMGQEVILRCVPISNHLYFYWYRQILGQKVEFLVSFYNNEISEKSEIFDDQFSVERPDGSNFTLKIRSTKLEDSAMYFCASMAGGRYEQYFGPGTRLTVT.

This clone was counted only a few times. The V gene is TRBV15, the J gene TRBJ2-1; TRBD2 aligns across 12 bases. CDR1 is LNHNV and CDR2 is YYDKDF in the germline V gene (reference sequence). Germline trimming cut 5 bases from V and 5 bases from J; bases unmatched to any gene: 4. The CDR3 has 15 residues. In DNA, the CDR3 is TGTGCCACCAGCTCCCGACTAGCGGGAGACAATGAGCAGTTCTTC. Translating gives CATSSRLAGDNEQFF. The full variable domain, completed using reference TRBV15 and TRBJ2-1, is DAMVIQNPRYQVTQFGKPVTLSCSQTLNHNVMYWYQQKSSQAPKLLFHYYDKDFNNEADTPDNFQSRRPNTSFCFLDIRSPGLGDTAMYLCATSSRLAGDNEQFFGPGTRLTVL.

This chain connects TRBV6-7 to TRBJ2-7; tentatively, D is TRBD2 (6 bases). TRBV6-7 is an ORF, and what it does is uncertain. The V and J ends lost 4 bases and 1 base respectively, with 11 bases between them. This CDR3 has 14 amino acids. The CDR3 bases are TGTGCCAGCAGTTCCACGACTAGTTCCTACGAGCAGTACTTC. Translated: CASSSTTSSYEQYF.

In its sample, this clone was seen a few times. The rearrangement uses TRBV6-5 and TRBJ1-2; 11 bases match TRBD1. The CDR3 is 13 amino acids. The junction had 4 bases not matched to a gene; V was cut back by 6 bases and J by 7 bases. Germline V CDR1 and CDR2: MNHEY, SVGAGI. In DNA form, the CDR3 reads TGTGCCAGCAGGCGGGACAGGGGGGCTGGCTACACCTTC. As protein: CASRRDRGAGYTF.

V usage is TRBV19 and J usage is TRBJ2-2, with D uncertain. The CDR3 covers 14 residues. V was trimmed by 3 bases and J by 5 bases, leaving 10 bases between them. CDR1 is LNHDA and CDR2 is SQIVND in the germline V gene (reference sequence). The CDR3 here is CASSMRLGTGELFF. CDR3 bases: TGTGCCAGTAGTATGAGGCTTGGGACCGGGGAGCTGTTTTTT. The entire variable domain, with the rest obtained from reference TRBV19 and TRBJ2-2, is as follows: DGGITQSPKYLFRKEGQNVTLSCEQNLNHDAMYWYRQDPGQGLRLIYYSQIVNDFQKGDIAEGYSVSREKKESFPLTVTSAQKNPTAFYLCASSMRLGTGELFFGEGSRLTVL.

The chain links TRBV6-6 to TRBJ1-2; no firm D call. The germline V gene has CDR1 MNHNY and CDR2 SVGAGI (reference sequence). V gave up 0 bases and J gave up 7 bases, with 9 bases separating them. The CDR3 is 13 amino acids. CDR3 in amino acids: CASSYSLSLGYTF. CDR3 nucleotides: TGTGCCAGCAGTTACTCGTTAAGCCTTGGCTACACCTTC.

This clone was counted between two and nine times. Other DNA sequences from this sample encode an identical CDR3 as well. This sequence joins TRBV5-1 and TRBJ1-1; the D gene is possibly TRBD1 (5 bases). V was cut by 0 bases and J by 3 bases, with 6 bases left in between. In germline, CDR1 is SGHRS, CDR2 YFSETQ. The CDR3 spans 13 residues. The CDR3 nucleotides are TGCGCCAGCAGCTTGGTAGGGGACACTGAAGCTTTCTTT. This gives the protein CASSLVGDTEAFF.

The gene calls are TRBV7-2 and TRBJ2-7; 10 positions match TRBD1. Germline V gives CDR1 SGHTA, CDR2 FQGNSA. This CDR3 is built from 14 residues. V lost 5 bases and J lost 6; bases outside the gene matches: 7. The DNA of the CDR3 is TGTGCCAGCAGCCACGCCGGGACAGGGGTCGAGCAGTACTTC. Its translation is CASSHAGTGVEQYF.

The chain employs TRBV7-2 and TRBJ2-3; 7 bases agree with TRBD2. This CDR3 has 17 amino acids. The germline V gene encodes CDR1 SGHTA and CDR2 FQGNSA. V shed 1 base and J 5 bases; nucleotides not matched to a gene: 12. The CDR3 DNA follows: TGTGCCAGCAGCTTAGGGGCGGGCGGGGGTCGGAGAGATACGCAGTATTTT. It specifies CASSLGAGGGRRDTQYF.

The rearrangement uses TRBV9 and TRBJ2-3; D remains ambiguous. The CDR3 loop spans 12 amino acids. The germline gives CDR1 SGDLS, CDR2 YYNGEE. The V and J ends lost 4 bases and 2 bases respectively, with 5 bases between them. This chain's CDR3 is CASSPNTDTQYF. DNA for the CDR3: TGTGCCAGCAGCCCTAACACAGATACGCAGTATTTT.

This clone was counted a few times. The chain recombines TRBV6-5 with TRBJ2-2, with 9 nucleotides matching TRBD1. Germline CDR1 and CDR2: MNHEY and SVGAGI. V was pared by 5 bases and J by 5 bases, with 0 bases of the junction left unmatched. The CDR3 is made up of 13 amino acids. Written as DNA, the CDR3 is TGTGCCAGCAGTGGGACAGGGACCGGGGAGCTGTTTTTT. It is translated as CASSGTGTGELFF.